The 6 T cell receptor beta chains in this list originate from one sample, sequenced in a study of breast tumors, draining lymph nodes, adjacent tissues. TCRdb used MiXCR to reprocess the multiplex PCR reads, holding one entry per CDR3 protein. The data show more than 10,000 distinct CDR3 sequences, roughly two thirds seen once. Sequenced: tumor-adjacent breast tissue. These receptors came from a female donor with breast cancer. Some clones in this sample may be carry-over from other donors' samples.

This clonotype was observed once. One junction end disagrees with the germline gene, perhaps due to a read error. The chain uses TRBV7-2 and TRBJ2-1, with 8 bases aligning to TRBD2. Germline loops: CDR1 SGHTA, CDR2 FQGNSA. The CDR3 covers 19 residues. This chain's CDR3 is CAGSLRGGAQIGSYNEQFF. The CDR3 DNA follows: TGTGCCGGCAGCTTACGGGGGGGCGCCCAGATCGGGTCCTACAATGAGCAGTTCTTC.

The chain is built from TRBV7-6 and TRBJ2-5; unclear D gene. The ends were cut back, 5 bases at V and 2 bases at J, with 12 bases in the middle. CDR3 size: 14 residues. Germline V gene sequence: CDR1 SGHVS, CDR2 FNYEAQ. CDR3 sequence reads: CASSPSSLQETQYF. The CDR3 DNA reads as TGTGCCAGCAGCCCCTCAAGCCTTCAAGAGACCCAGTACTTC.

This clonotype is classed as medium-sized. The rearrangement links TRBV6-4 to TRBJ2-2, with TRBD2 matching 10 bases. V gave up 4 bases and J gave up 4 bases; unmatched junction bases: 0. The germline V gene encodes CDR1 MRHNA and CDR2 SNTAGT. The CDR3 loop spans 14 amino acids. CDR3 in DNA: TGTGCCAGCAGTGCTAGCGGGAGCACCGGGGAGCTGTTTTTT. Its protein product is CASSASGSTGELFF.

This clonotype was picked up many times. The chain is built from TRBV6-6 and TRBJ2-7; 9 nucleotides match TRBD2. The CDR3 sequence is 15 residues long. Germline V gives CDR1 MNHNY, CDR2 SVGAGI (reference sequence). Trimming cost V 8 bases and J 0 bases; bases outside gene matches: 8. The CDR3 DNA reads TGTGCCAGCCTTGGAGCTAGCGGGATCTCCTACGAGCAGTACTTC. Translating gives CASLGASGISYEQYF.

Notes on this clonotype: At one end, the junction sequence differs from germline, possibly due to a read error. V gene TRBV4-1 combines with J gene TRBJ2-1; 8 bases map to TRBD2. Looked up from germline, CDR1 is MGHRA and CDR2 is YSYEKL. The CDR3 is 16 amino acids. Here the CDR3 DNA reads TGCGCCAGCAGTCCTCGGGGGGGACCTACCTACAATGGGCAGTTCTTC. It encodes CASSPRGGPTYNGQFF.

Ten or more counts support this clonotype. The J gene is TRBJ2-5, the V gene TRBV20-1; D may be TRBD2 (6 bases). V dropped 0 bases and J dropped 3 bases, with 8 bases sitting between them. Per the germline V gene, CDR1 is DFQATT and CDR2 is SNEGSKA (reference sequence). The CDR3 is made up of 13 amino acids. The CDR3 spells CSAREGGKETQYF. As DNA, the CDR3 is TGCAGTGCTAGAGAGGGGGGAAAAGAGACCCAGTACTTC.